The source of this T cell receptor (beta chain) is a study of regulatory T cells in long-lasting Graves disease. Study-wide results and caveats: Favored usage of TRBV28, TRBJ1-2 and TRBJ2-5 was recorded in persistent disease. Newly diagnosed patients had higher TCR diversity than persistent Graves' patients did.

Time point reported: persistent/refractory GD, antithyroid drugs over 5 years with positive TRAb. PBMCs provided the RNA from which the TCR library was made. Patients were from an endocrinology department in Xi'an, China. To make TCR beta libraries, researchers used iRepertoire HTBI primers and Arm-PCR of CDR3 regions. Original analysis: Samples jointly harbored fewer than 70 TRBV and approximately 15 TRBJ segments. MiXCR, run by TCRdb on the multiplex PCR reads, gives a single entry per CDR3 protein. The V and J calls here are based on TCRdb, not the publication. The sample contains some 300,000 distinct CDR3 sequences, 22% of which appear only once. V was trimmed by 2 bases and J by 5 bases, leaving 9 bases between them. The CDR3 contains 13 residues. Germline V gives CDR1 MDHEN, CDR2 SYDVKM. This clonotype was seen many times. Its target is not known.

This receptor was identified in a female donor with Graves disease. The V gene is TRBV28, the J gene TRBJ2-5; possible D gene TRBD2, 6 bases. The sequencing here drew on peripheral blood mononuclear cells (PBMCs), taken when the disease was refractory, from a patient treated with antithyroid drugs. The CDR3, as DNA: TGTGCCAGCAGTTTAGCGGGAAAGGAGACCCAGTACTTC. Protein product: CASSLAGKETQYF.